The entry that follows covers one TCR beta chain sequence. Antigen: not known. CDR3 size: 12 residues. Between the trimmed V and J ends, which lost 7 bases and 1 base, there was a span of 9 bases. CDR1 is DFQATT, CDR2 SNEGSKA, per germline (reference sequence). Treatment reported: roughly ten-day PBMC culture with coronavirus spike peptide pools or control peptides (ViraFEST assay). Gathered ahead of the COVID-19 pandemic (2011-2018) were the CD4+ T cells of the unexposed donor. Researchers used the Oncomine TCR Beta short-read assay to sequence DNA from cultured CD4+ T cells. Using its own MiXCR run on the PCR reads, TCRdb lists one record per CDR3 protein. This table has about 7,000 distinct CDR3 sequences, roughly 36% appearing once. The data were obtained in a study of vaccination and CD4 T cells after COVID-19. Whole-study findings and limits: From a median of about 21 to 38, SARS-CoV-2-reactive clonotypes increased, though not significantly.

Specimen: CD4+ T cells from blood, cultured in vitro. This TCR was sampled from a human donor in good health. The rearrangement uses TRBV20-1 and TRBJ2-3, with unresolved D. The CDR3 is CSGNPGTDTQYF. The CDR3 nucleotides read TGCAGTGGTAATCCTGGCACAGATACGCAGTATTTT.